This T cell receptor beta chain is drawn from a study of blood T cell repertoires in COVID-19 (dated by TCRdb to about 2020). Regarding the complete study: Samples covering the acute and convalescent phases of COVID-19 were provided by collaborators in the United States, Italy and Spain. Subjects who had been exposed to COVID-19, were actively infected with it, or had recovered from it provided the deeply sampled blood TCRbeta repertoires that made up the dataset. Where HLA class I and class II types were available, the types were taken from metadata supplied by the sample provider, not from assay-based typing. The prospective study material was composed of cDNA or gDNA derived from T cells, B-cell-depleted T cells, or PBMCs. The samples were drawn from the first 160 participants of the ongoing ImmuneRACE study and from 1,254 subjects provided by 6 global collaborators. Nearly every sample came with metadata listing a de-identified subject ID, COVID-19 status, age in years and sex. A freely available public database, intended as a resource for researchers studying the immune response to SARS-CoV-2, is where the repertoires were released. Paper-wide results and their limitations: How much clinical and demographic metadata was included differed by source and by participant, and the metadata was provided uncurated.

In the prospective study, participants were about 18 to 100 years old, resided in about two dozen geographic areas of the United States, and were enrolled through a virtual design. In the prospective study, cohorts were assigned on the basis of participant-reported clinical history obtained from a screening survey and a study questionnaire. Exposed participants had been in contact, within 2 weeks of entering the study, with a person who had a PCR-confirmed or clinician-diagnosed case of COVID-19. Mobile phlebotomists in the prospective study collected whole blood, serum and a nasopharyngeal or oropharyngeal swab from every participant. Participants in the prospective study had the option to provide additional blood draws and questionnaires over a roughly 2-month period. Before DNA extraction, blood samples from the prospective study were shipped at room temperature or frozen. In the case of this clone: Its antigen remains unidentified. No much larger clone is present one base from it, and per-base qualities are unavailable.

The immunoSEQ Assay, a bias-controlled multiplex PCR, was used to amplify TCRbeta CDR3 regions from genomic DNA. As for the original processing: The number of nucleated cells in each sample was estimated from the amplification of reference gene primers within the assay. Sequence reads were collapsed and filtered to measure the absolute abundance of every unique TCRbeta CDR3 rearrangement. For each sample, productive Simpson clonality was calculated by taking the square root of Simpson's diversity index across productive rearrangements. The table was pulled from immuneACCESS by TCRdb, which kept in-frame rearrangements only. Such tables lose some clones; where checked, under half of the loss comes from unresolved V genes, and the rest has no known cause. V, J and clone size derive from that table, while D and trimming were established from the DNA sequence. Here the sample has 150,000 or so clones; approximately 80% occur a single time. About 5.2% of the sample belongs to the ten largest clones.

Based on the germline V gene, the CDR1 and CDR2 sequences are SNHLY and FYNNEI. Trimming takes 3 bases from V and 9 bases from J, and the germline ends sit 12 bases apart. Inclusive of the bounding cysteine and phenylalanine, the CDR3 is 14 residues long. Here the CDR3 DNA is all that survives: 42 bases in frame from base 1. The V gene is TRBV2 and the J gene is TRBJ1-6; a confident D gene designation cannot be given. Sample: PBMCs or T cells enriched from blood (not recorded which). The source of this sequence is a man between 65 and 79 years old who had been exposed to COVID-19. The DNA reads TGTGCCAGCAGTGAGGCAGCGTGGAGTTCACCCCTCCACTTT. Its translation reads: CASSEAAWSSPLHF.